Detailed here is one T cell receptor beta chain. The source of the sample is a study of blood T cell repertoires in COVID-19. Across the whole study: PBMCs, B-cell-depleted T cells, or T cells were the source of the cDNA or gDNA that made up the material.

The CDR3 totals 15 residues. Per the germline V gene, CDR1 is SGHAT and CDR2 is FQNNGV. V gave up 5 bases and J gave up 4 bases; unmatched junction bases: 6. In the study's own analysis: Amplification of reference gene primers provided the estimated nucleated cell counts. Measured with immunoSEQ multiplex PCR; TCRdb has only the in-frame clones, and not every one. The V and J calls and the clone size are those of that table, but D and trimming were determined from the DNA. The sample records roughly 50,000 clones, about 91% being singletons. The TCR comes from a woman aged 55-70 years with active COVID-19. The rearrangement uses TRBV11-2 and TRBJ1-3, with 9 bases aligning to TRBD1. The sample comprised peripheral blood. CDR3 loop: CASSPTTGGGNTIYF. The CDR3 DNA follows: TGTGCCAGCAGCCCAACGACAGGGGGGGGAAACACCATATATTTT.